Following are 29 T cell receptor beta chains from one sample sequenced in a study of blood T cell repertoires in COVID-19. Measured with immunoSEQ multiplex PCR; TCRdb has only the in-frame clones, and not every one. In the table there are around 180,000 clones, about 90% of which are singletons. Sequenced material: peripheral blood. These TCRs come from a man in his 70s with active or convalescent COVID-19.

The sample holds one count of this clone. V usage is TRBV18 and J usage is TRBJ1-6; the D gene is possibly TRBD1 (6 bases). This CDR3 region has 19 residues. Looked up from germline, CDR1 is KGHSH and CDR2 is LQKENI. The ends were cut back, 3 bases at V and 7 bases at J, with 25 bases in the middle. The DNA of the CDR3 is TGTGCCAGCTCACCTTCACAGGGCCGTGGGTTATATAGGAATTCACCCCTCCACTTT. This gives the protein CASSPSQGRGLYRNSPLHF.

V is TRBV6-6 and J is TRBJ1-5; perhaps TRBD1 as D (5 bases). CDR1 and CDR2 from the germline V gene are MNHNY and SVGAGI (reference sequence). The CDR3 consists of 14 residues. V lost 0 bases and J lost 7, with 10 bases in between. This CDR3 reads CASSYSTGGQPQHF. The CDR3, as DNA: TGTGCCAGCAGTTACTCGACGGGGGGGCAGCCCCAGCATTTT.

J is TRBJ2-2 and V is TRBV4-1; no clear D gene. Trimming stripped 0 bases from V and 0 bases from J, with 11 bases between. Germline values: CDR1 MGHRA, CDR2 YSYEKL. CDR3 length equals 17 residues. CDR3 region: CASSQDRGSANTGELFF. CDR3 DNA sequence: TGCGCCAGCAGCCAAGATCGTGGCTCCGCGAACACCGGGGAGCTGTTTTTT.

This rearrangement joins TRBV30 to TRBJ1-3, with D possibly TRBD1 on 5 matching bases. The V end was cut by 0 bases, the J end by 4 bases, with 16 bases between. The CDR3 totals 16 residues. Germline-derived CDR1 and CDR2 are GTSNPN and SVGIG (reference sequence). CDR3 in amino acids: CAWSVLGRAQGNTIYF. CDR3 coding DNA: TGTGCCTGGAGTGTACTCGGCAGGGCGCAAGGAAACACCATATATTTT. Full variable domain (missing parts from reference TRBV30 and TRBJ1-3): SQTIHQWPATLVQPVGSPLSLECTVEGTSNPNLYWYRQAAGRGLQLLFYSVGIGQISSEVPQNLSASRPQDRQFILSSKKLLLSDSGFYLCAWSVLGRAQGNTIYFGEGSWLTVV.

As concerns this clone: The junction does not match germline at one end; this may be a read error. The chain recombines TRBV7-7 with TRBJ2-2; TRBD2 matches 9 bases. CDR3 length: 17 amino acids. The germline CDR1 and CDR2 sequences are SSHAT and FNYEAQ (reference sequence). The chain's CDR3 is CASSLVRLAEGTGELFF. The DNA of the CDR3 is TGTGCTAGCAGCTTAGTTCGACTAGCGGAGGGGACCGGGGAGCTGTTTTTT.

This chain uses TRBV9 with TRBJ1-1; 8 bases map to TRBD1. The germline gives CDR1 SGDLS, CDR2 YYNGEE. V was clipped by 3 bases and J by 11 bases; unmatched bases: 18. This CDR3 is 16 amino acids long. As DNA, the CDR3 is TGTGCCAGCAGCGCCCTACCCGACAGGGGTTGGCTTGAGGCTTTCTTT. Protein: CASSALPDRGWLEAFF.

The chain carries TRBV19 and TRBJ1-5; D is ambiguous. Per germline, CDR1 LNHDA and CDR2 SQIVND (reference sequence). The CDR3 has 14 residues. Between the trimmed V and J ends, which lost 6 bases and 3 bases, there was a span of 12 bases. CDR3 residues: CASSPTGDNQPQHF. For the CDR3, the DNA is TGTGCCAGTAGCCCGACTGGAGACAATCAGCCCCAGCATTTT. Complete variable domain (other parts from reference TRBV19 and TRBJ1-5): DGGITQSPKYLFRKEGQNVTLSCEQNLNHDAMYWYRQDPGQGLRLIYYSQIVNDFQKGDIAEGYSVSREKKESFPLTVTSAQKNPTAFYLCASSPTGDNQPQHFGDGTRLSIL.

The chain recombines TRBV13 with TRBJ1-3; 7 bases agree with TRBD1. This CDR3 contains 15 residues. Germline values: CDR1 PRHDT, CDR2 FYEKMQ (reference sequence). V was pared by 4 bases and J by 3 bases, with 6 bases of the junction left unmatched. The CDR3 sequence is CASSSSGGFGNTIYF. DNA for the CDR3: TGTGCCAGCAGCTCCTCAGGGGGTTTTGGAAACACCATATATTTT.

The chain employs TRBV7-2 and TRBJ1-6, with 8 bases that match TRBD1. This CDR3 spans 12 amino acids. Germline V gene sequence: CDR1 SGHTA, CDR2 FQGNSA. Trimming took 8 bases from V and 8 from J; bases not matched to a gene: 2. CDR3 sequence (DNA): TGTGCCAGCTCGACAGGGGATTCACCCCTCCACTTT. It translates to CASSTGDSPLHF.

This chain joins TRBV7-2 and TRBJ2-5; D is possibly TRBD1 (5 bases). Trimming pared 1 base from V and 5 bases from J, leaving 20 bases between. Germline V gives CDR1 SGHTA, CDR2 FQGNSA. The CDR3 totals 17 residues. The CDR3 DNA reads as TGTGCCAGCAGCTTAGAAGGCAGGGTCGCCCTCACGGAGACCCAGTACTTC. It encodes CASSLEGRVALTETQYF.

The chain has TRBV11-2 and TRBJ2-1, with 7 bases matching TRBD1. V shed 2 bases, J shed 5 bases, and the junction held 9 bases outside the gene matches. The CDR3 totals 16 residues. Germline V gene sequence: CDR1 SGHAT, CDR2 FQNNGV. The CDR3 loop is CASSLRVQGVHNEQFF. CDR3 DNA: TGTGCCAGCAGCTTAAGGGTCCAGGGGGTCCACAATGAGCAGTTCTTC.

V usage is TRBV6-5 and J usage is TRBJ1-3, with 7 bases lining up with TRBD1. V gave up 9 bases and J gave up 2 bases; unmatched junction bases: 10. The CDR3 extends over 15 amino acids. CDR1 and CDR2 from the germline V gene are MNHEY and SVGAGI. This CDR3 is CASISLGTAGNTIYF. The CDR3 DNA reads as TGTGCCAGTATCTCGCTGGGGACAGCTGGAAACACCATATATTTT.

This clone was seen once. The V gene is TRBV3-1 (or the pseudogene TRBV3-2), the J gene TRBJ1-4; D remains ambiguous. Trimming cost V 0 bases and J 8 bases, with 4 bases left between them. From germline, CDR1 is LGHDT and CDR2 YNNKEL (reference sequence). The CDR3 is 12 residues long. CDR3 in amino acids: CASSQDREKLFF. For the CDR3, the DNA is TGTGCCAGCAGCCAAGACAGGGAAAAACTGTTTTTT.

The gene calls are TRBV11-3 and TRBJ2-1; 9 nucleotides match TRBD1. Trimming at V came to 1 base and at J to 7 bases, leaving 5 bases not matched to a gene. This CDR3 spans 15 amino acids. Germline V lookup: CDR1 SGHNT, CDR2 YENEEA. CDR3 sequence reads: CASSLGGQGSNEQFF. In DNA, the CDR3 is TGTGCCAGCAGCTTAGGTGGACAGGGGTCGAATGAGCAGTTCTTC.

The chain has TRBV7-9 and TRBJ1-1; 10 bases are shared with TRBD1. The V and J ends lost 5 bases and 11 bases, in that order; junction bases with no gene match: 5. The CDR3 has 12 residues. The germline V gene has CDR1 SEHNR and CDR2 FQNEAQ (reference sequence). The CDR3 is CASSPDRGRAFF. The CDR3, as DNA: TGTGCCAGCAGCCCAGACAGGGGGCGGGCTTTCTTT.

The rearrangement uses TRBV5-1 and TRBJ2-5, with D possibly being TRBD1 (5 bases). V was shortened by 5 bases and J by 4 bases, with 15 bases between the two germline ends. In germline, CDR1 is SGHRS, CDR2 YFSETQ. This CDR3 region has 14 residues. In DNA form, the CDR3 reads TGCGCCAGCAGTGTAGGGGCCCGGGTAGAGACCCAGTACTTC. Its protein product is CASSVGARVETQYF. The full variable domain, its missing parts supplied by reference TRBV5-1 and TRBJ2-5, is KAGVTQTPRYLIKTRGQQVTLSCSPISGHRSVSWYQQTPGQGLQFLFEYFSETQRNKGNFPGRFSGRQFSNSRSEMNVSTLELGDSALYLCASSVGARVETQYFGPGTRLLVL.

The chain joins TRBV7-9 to TRBJ1-2; 7 nucleotides line up with TRBD1. Germline V gene sequence: CDR1 SEHNR, CDR2 FQNEAQ (reference sequence). V lost 5 bases to trimming and J lost 7 bases; unmatched junction nucleotides: 7. The CDR3 is made up of 13 amino acids. The CDR3 sequence is CASSRGQEVGYTF. Here the CDR3 DNA reads TGTGCCAGCAGCCGAGGACAGGAGGTTGGCTACACCTTC.

The rearrangement joins TRBV7-2 to TRBJ1-5; maybe TRBD1 (6 bases). Germline V gene sequence: CDR1 SGHTA, CDR2 FQGNSA. The V and J ends lost 1 base and 4 bases respectively, with 14 bases between them. CDR3 size: 16 residues. This chain's CDR3 is CASSLGQGRGNQPQHF. The CDR3 coding sequence is TGTGCCAGCAGCTTAGGTCAGGGGCGCGGGAATCAGCCCCAGCATTTT.

V and J are TRBV4-3 and TRBJ1-1, with TRBD1 matching over 8 bases. The CDR3 sequence is 17 residues long. V shed 4 bases, J shed 1 base, and the junction held 11 bases outside the gene matches. The germline V gene has CDR1 LGHNA and CDR2 YSLEER. This CDR3 is CASSPGQGRVRNTEAFF. The CDR3 region has the DNA TGCGCCAGCAGCCCAGGACAGGGCCGCGTTCGGAACACTGAAGCTTTCTTT.

This chain joins TRBV7-6 and TRBJ1-4, with TRBD1 matching 8 bases. CDR1 and CDR2 from the germline V gene are SGHVS and FNYEAQ. Germline trimming cut 6 bases from V and 0 bases from J; bases unmatched to any gene: 9. The CDR3 length is 17 residues. The CDR3 region has the DNA TGTGCCAGCAGTCTTAGACCCAGGGGGCCAACTAATGAAAAACTGTTTTTT. Translated: CASSLRPRGPTNEKLFF.

This sequence joins TRBV5-1 and TRBJ2-2; D possibly corresponds to TRBD1 (6 bases). Looked up from germline, CDR1 is SGHRS and CDR2 is YFSETQ. Trimming cost V 4 bases and J 1 base, with 11 bases left between them. This CDR3 has 15 amino acids. CDR3 in amino acids: CASSLMGQNTGELFF. CDR3 nucleotides: TGCGCCAGCAGCCTGATGGGACAGAACACCGGGGAGCTGTTTTTT. The whole variable domain, filled in from reference TRBV5-1 and TRBJ2-2, reads KAGVTQTPRYLIKTRGQQVTLSCSPISGHRSVSWYQQTPGQGLQFLFEYFSETQRNKGNFPGRFSGRQFSNSRSEMNVSTLELGDSALYLCASSLMGQNTGELFFGEGSRLTVL.

This clone appeared once. V gene TRBV11-2 combines with J gene TRBJ1-3; a possible D gene is TRBD1 (5 bases). Germline V gene data show CDR1 as SGHAT and CDR2 as FQNNGV. CDR3 size: 16 residues. Trimming took 5 bases from V and 3 from J, leaving 17 bases between them. The CDR3: CASSPGRGMGGNTIYF. The CDR3 nucleotides are TGTGCCAGCAGCCCAGGGAGGGGTATGGGTGGAAACACCATATATTTT.

In its sample, this clone was seen once. This chain joins TRBV12-1 and TRBJ1-4; the tabulated D call, TRBD1, remains unverified against the DNA. TRBV12-1 is designated a pseudogene. CDR3 size: 16 residues. In DNA form, the CDR3 reads TGTGCCAGCAGCTTGCCGGGACAGGGGTTCAATGAAAAACTGTTTTTT. Protein product: CASSLPGQGFNEKLFF.

In the case of this clone: Additional DNA sequences in this sample encode the identical CDR3. J is TRBJ1-1 and V is TRBV6-5; D perhaps matches TRBD1 (6 bases). V was clipped by 0 bases and J by 1 base, with 12 bases between them. The CDR3 is made up of 16 amino acids. Germline assignment: CDR1 MNHEY and CDR2 SVGAGI. The chain's CDR3 is CASSYSTGRGNTEAFF. In nucleotides, the CDR3 is TGTGCCAGCAGTTACTCGACGGGCAGGGGGAACACTGAAGCTTTCTTT.

The chain carries TRBV12-3 or TRBV12-4 and TRBJ2-7; maybe TRBD1 (5 bases). Trimming pared 1 base from V and 3 bases from J, leaving 7 bases between. The CDR3 runs to 13 residues. The CDR3 protein is CASSLVQGYEQYF. In nucleotides, the CDR3 is TGTGCCAGCAGTTTAGTCCAGGGCTACGAGCAGTACTTC.

The chain combines TRBV5-1 with TRBJ2-5, with 8 positions matching TRBD2. V was pared by 0 bases and J by 5 bases, with 6 bases of the junction left unmatched. The CDR3 sequence is 15 residues long. CDR1 is SGHRS and CDR2 is YFSETQ in the germline V gene. The DNA for the CDR3 is TGCGCCAGCAGCTTGGTAGCGGGAAGAGATGAGACCCAGTACTTC. This gives the protein CASSLVAGRDETQYF.

J is TRBJ2-3 and V is TRBV7-3, with 7 bases matching TRBD2. The CDR3 is 15 residues long. CDR1 and CDR2 (germline): SGHTA, FQGTGA. J lost 2 bases, V lost 6 bases, and 8 bases had no gene match. The CDR3 sequence is CASRARGEHTDTQYF. The DNA for the CDR3 is TGTGCCAGCAGGGCACGGGGGGAGCACACAGATACGCAGTATTTT.

The V and J genes are TRBV5-1 and TRBJ2-7; D uncertain. V lost 0 bases and J lost 6, with 7 bases in between. In germline, CDR1 is SGHRS, CDR2 YFSETQ. CDR3 size: 12 residues. The CDR3 bases are TGCGCCAGCAGCTTGGAGCAGGCCGAGCAGTACTTC. Amino acid sequence: CASSLEQAEQYF. Looking up the rest from reference TRBV5-1 and TRBJ2-7 gives the full variable domain: KAGVTQTPRYLIKTRGQQVTLSCSPISGHRSVSWYQQTPGQGLQFLFEYFSETQRNKGNFPGRFSGRQFSNSRSEMNVSTLELGDSALYLCASSLEQAEQYFGPGTRLTVT.

The rearrangement uses TRBV6-1 and TRBJ2-7; D possibly corresponds to TRBD2 (7 bases). Trimming stripped 1 base from V and 5 bases from J, with 9 bases between. Germline lookup yields CDR1 MNHNS and CDR2 SASEGT. The CDR3 is made up of 13 amino acids. The CDR3 nucleotides read TGTGCCAGCAGTGAAGGCGGGGGCCACGAGCAGTACTTC. Encoded protein: CASSEGGGHEQYF.